Each of the 20 T cell receptor beta chains below was sequenced from the same sample in a study of control samples from healthy donors and cancer patients. Data came from immunoSEQ multiplex PCR; TCRdb stores just in-frame clones and leaves some out. In the table there are some 140,000 clones, approximately 90% of which are singletons. The sequenced sample consisted of blood. These receptors originate from a woman in her twenties or thirties in good health.

The chain employs TRBV5-1 and TRBJ2-7; 7 nucleotides match TRBD1. With 2 bases clipped from V and 8 bases from J, the junction kept 13 bases outside the gene matches. The CDR3 runs to 15 residues. CDR1 and CDR2 from the germline V gene are SGHRS and YFSETQ. CDR3 region: CASSFSGTATGQQYF. The CDR3 nucleotides are TGCGCCAGCAGCTTCTCCGGGACAGCTACAGGCCAGCAGTACTTC.

This rearrangement joins TRBV5-1 to TRBJ2-2, with unresolved D. Germline V gene sequence: CDR1 SGHRS, CDR2 YFSETQ. V dropped 0 bases and J dropped 6 bases, with 9 bases sitting between them. The CDR3 extends over 14 amino acids. The CDR3 sequence: CASSLGPEAGELFF. The CDR3 DNA follows: TGCGCCAGCAGCTTGGGTCCGGAAGCCGGGGAGCTGTTTTTT.

The rearrangement uses TRBV6-5 and TRBJ1-5; weak D call: TRBD1 (5 bases). The CDR3 runs to 13 residues. Trimming pared 2 bases from V and 11 bases from J, leaving 13 bases between. Per germline, CDR1 MNHEY and CDR2 SVGAGI. CDR3 DNA sequence: TGTGCCAGCAGTTACGATAGGGGTACGACCCAGCATTTT. It translates to CASSYDRGTTQHF.

The chain recombines TRBV19 with TRBJ2-3, with 8 nucleotides matching TRBD2. Germline V gives CDR1 LNHDA, CDR2 SQIVND (reference sequence). The CDR3 covers 16 residues. With V trimmed by 4 bases and J by 1 base, 7 bases remained unmatched. CDR3 sequence reads: CASSTLQLAGTDTQYF. Here the CDR3 DNA reads TGTGCCAGTAGTACCCTCCAACTAGCGGGCACAGATACGCAGTATTTT.

In this sample, this clone turned up once. The CDR3 DNA reads as TGTGCCAGCAGCTCAGGGGGAGGTCAGCCCCAGCATTTT. It encodes CASSSGGGQPQHF. The rearrangement uses TRBV6-5 and TRBJ1-5, with 7 bases that match TRBD1. Germline CDR1 is MNHEY and CDR2 is SVGAGI. V was clipped by 6 bases and J by 6 bases; unmatched bases: 5. The CDR3 has 13 residues.

The chain joins TRBV27 to TRBJ1-6; D gene uncertain. Germline lookup yields CDR1 MNHEY and CDR2 SMNVEV (reference sequence). This CDR3 region has 12 residues. Between the trimmed V and J ends, which lost 3 bases and 5 bases, there was a span of 2 bases. The CDR3 region is CASSFNNSPLHF. DNA for the CDR3: TGTGCCAGCAGTTTCAATAATTCACCCCTCCACTTT.

This rearrangement joins TRBV6-5 to TRBJ2-1; weak D call: TRBD1 (6 bases). Trimming cost V 6 bases and J 5 bases, with 14 bases left between them. CDR3 length equals 14 residues. Germline values: CDR1 MNHEY, CDR2 SVGAGI. CDR3 protein: CASSWTAGDNEQFF. The CDR3 region has the DNA TGTGCCAGCAGCTGGACAGCTGGGGACAATGAGCAGTTCTTC.

The chain couples TRBV10-3 to TRBJ1-3, with 8 bases fitting TRBD1. The germline gives CDR1 ENHRY, CDR2 SYGVKD. CDR3 length equals 14 residues. The junction had 0 bases not matched to a gene; V was cut back by 4 bases and J by 1 base. The CDR3 here is CAISGTGSGNTIYF. In nucleotides, the CDR3 is TGTGCCATCAGTGGGACAGGGTCTGGAAACACCATATATTTT.

This clone was recorded only once. This chain links TRBV6-5 with TRBJ2-2; TRBD2 might be the D (5 bases). The CDR3 extends over 15 amino acids. Deletions cut 0 bases from V and 3 bases from J, with 8 bases between. In germline, CDR1 is MNHEY, CDR2 SVGAGI. The CDR3 DNA reads as TGTGCCAGCAGTTACTCCCCGGGGTACACCGGGGAGCTGTTTTTT. Protein sequence: CASSYSPGYTGELFF.

The chain links TRBV5-1 to TRBJ2-1, with a weak D call TRBD2 (6 bases). The germline gives CDR1 SGHRS, CDR2 YFSETQ. Between the trimmed V and J ends, which lost 0 bases and 8 bases, there was a span of 12 bases. The CDR3 totals 14 residues. CDR3 region: CASSLVGGFDEQFF. CDR3 bases: TGCGCCAGCAGCTTGGTCGGGGGTTTTGATGAGCAGTTCTTC.

The chain recombines TRBV30 with TRBJ2-3, with 13 bases identical to TRBD2. Losses at the gene ends were 1 base for V and 2 bases for J; bases not matched to a gene: 3. CDR3 length: 16 amino acids. Per germline, CDR1 GTSNPN and CDR2 SVGIG (reference sequence). The DNA of the CDR3 is TGTGCCTGGAGTGCAGGGACTAGCGGGAACACAGATACGCAGTATTTT. This encodes CAWSAGTSGNTDTQYF.

This clone was counted between two and nine times. The chain links TRBV27 to TRBJ1-6; D might be TRBD1 (6 bases). The CDR3 covers 16 residues. Trimming cost V 4 bases and J 5 bases, with 15 bases left between them. Germline loops: CDR1 MNHEY, CDR2 SMNVEV (reference sequence). CDR3 coding DNA: TGTGCCAGCAGTTCCCCGGGGGCGCAGGATAATTCACCCCTCCACTTT. This translates into CASSSPGAQDNSPLHF.

The count of this clone is one. J is TRBJ1-4 and V is TRBV2, with unresolved D. V was pared by 1 base and J by 5 bases, with 11 bases between. The CDR3 totals 15 residues. Germline V gives CDR1 SNHLY, CDR2 FYNNEI. Written as DNA, the CDR3 is TGTGCCAGCAGTGAAGGAGGAACGGGGAATGAAAAACTGTTTTTT. It specifies CASSEGGTGNEKLFF.

The genes are TRBV5-6 and TRBJ2-7; 8 bases agree with TRBD2. CDR1 and CDR2 from the germline V gene are SGHDT and YYEEEE. This CDR3 has 14 residues. Losses at the gene ends were 2 bases for V and 6 bases for J; bases not matched to a gene: 7. The CDR3, as DNA: TGTGCCAGCAGCTTTACAGCGGGAGCGGGCGAGCAGTACTTC. This encodes CASSFTAGAGEQYF.

The count of this clone is one. The chain joins TRBV19 to TRBJ2-1; 8 bases align to TRBD2. The CDR3 has 15 residues. Germline loops: CDR1 LNHDA, CDR2 SQIVND (reference sequence). V lost 8 bases, J lost 7 bases, and 13 bases stayed unmatched. The CDR3 is CASASQREKRNEQFF. CDR3 bases: TGTGCCAGTGCGAGCCAGCGGGAGAAAAGAAATGAGCAGTTCTTC.

J is TRBJ2-1 and V is TRBV11-3; D is possibly TRBD2 (5 bases). The CDR3 has 16 residues. CDR1 is SGHNT, CDR2 YENEEA, per germline. Trimming stripped 1 base from V and 10 bases from J, with 20 bases between. CDR3 nucleotide sequence: TGTGCCAGCAGCTTAGCGGGTTGGGTCGTGGGCGGGGAGCAGTTCTTC. This encodes CASSLAGWVVGGEQFF.

The chain has TRBV21-1 and TRBJ1-2; TRBD1, as called in the table, went unchecked against the DNA. TRBV21-1 is assigned pseudogene status. This CDR3 contains 13 residues. This CDR3 is CASSKGSNYGYTF. Here the CDR3 DNA reads TGTGCCAGCAGCAAGGGCAGCAACTATGGCTACACCTTC.

This clone showed up just a few times. The V and J genes are TRBV25-1 and TRBJ2-7; 7 bases fit TRBD1. Trimming took 4 bases from V and 2 from J; bases not matched to a gene: 11. The CDR3 is 16 residues long. Per germline, CDR1 MGHDK and CDR2 SYGVNS. CDR3 amino acids: CASSADRDSLPYEQYF. The CDR3 DNA reads as TGTGCCAGCAGTGCCGACCGGGACAGCCTTCCCTACGAGCAGTACTTC.

The V and J genes are TRBV24-1 and TRBJ2-1; no clear D gene. This CDR3 is built from 12 residues. V was cut by 1 base and J by 9 bases, with 6 bases left in between. Germline V lookup: CDR1 KGHDR, CDR2 SFDVKD. DNA for the CDR3: TGTGCCACCAGTGATTTTAGTAGTGAGCAGTTCTTC. Its protein is CATSDFSSEQFF.

The chain couples TRBV3-1 (or the pseudogene TRBV3-2) to TRBJ1-1; D gene ambiguous. Trimming left V 0 bases short and J 8 bases short, with 10 bases between. The CDR3 covers 13 residues. Germline CDR1 and CDR2: LGHDT and YNNKEL (reference sequence). The CDR3 DNA sequence: TGTGCCAGCAGCCAAGATAATCGGGGAGAAGCTTTCTTT. Its translation is CASSQDNRGEAFF.